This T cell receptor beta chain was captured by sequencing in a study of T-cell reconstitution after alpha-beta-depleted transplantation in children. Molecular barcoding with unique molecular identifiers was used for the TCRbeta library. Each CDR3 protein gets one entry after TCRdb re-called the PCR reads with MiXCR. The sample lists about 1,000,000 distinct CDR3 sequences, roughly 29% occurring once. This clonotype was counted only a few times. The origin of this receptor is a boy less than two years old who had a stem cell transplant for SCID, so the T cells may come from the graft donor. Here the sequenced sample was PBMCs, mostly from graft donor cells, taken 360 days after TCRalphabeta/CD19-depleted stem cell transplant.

CDR3 in DNA: TGTGCCAGCAGCGTAGCGCCCTCGTTCCCCATGAACACTGAAGCTTTCTTT. Its translation is CASSVAPSFPMNTEAFF. This chain joins TRBV9 and TRBJ1-1; D gene unclear. CDR3 size: 17 residues. Trimming stripped 0 bases from V and 0 bases from J, with 15 bases between. Germline V lookup: CDR1 SGDLS, CDR2 YYNGEE.